This T cell receptor (beta chain) was sequenced during a study of blood T cell repertoires in COVID-19. At the level of the study: COVID-19 samples, acute and convalescent, were from the United States, Italy and Spain. From T cells, B-cell-depleted T cells, or PBMCs came the material, which was cDNA or gDNA.

Under the authors' procedure: Amplifying reference gene primers gave estimates of nucleated cell counts. Some clones are missing from TCRdb's copy, which holds only in-frame ones; the method was immunoSEQ multiplex PCR. The V and J calls and clone size were taken over from that table, and D and trimming were inferred from the DNA. Here the sample spans roughly 90,000 clones, roughly 80% being singletons. This clone appeared once. An end of the junction does not agree with germline; a read error may underlie this. The CDR3 runs 12 residues. CDR1 and CDR2 (germline): SNHLY, FYNNEI. The genes are TRBV2 and TRBJ1-2, with 9 bases aligning to TRBD1. This sequence originates from a human donor in a cohort sampled during active COVID-19. The material sequenced was peripheral blood. This chain's CDR3 is CASSEGDRETPF. The CDR3 region has the DNA TGTGCCAGCAGTGAAGGGGACAGGGAGACACCCTTC.